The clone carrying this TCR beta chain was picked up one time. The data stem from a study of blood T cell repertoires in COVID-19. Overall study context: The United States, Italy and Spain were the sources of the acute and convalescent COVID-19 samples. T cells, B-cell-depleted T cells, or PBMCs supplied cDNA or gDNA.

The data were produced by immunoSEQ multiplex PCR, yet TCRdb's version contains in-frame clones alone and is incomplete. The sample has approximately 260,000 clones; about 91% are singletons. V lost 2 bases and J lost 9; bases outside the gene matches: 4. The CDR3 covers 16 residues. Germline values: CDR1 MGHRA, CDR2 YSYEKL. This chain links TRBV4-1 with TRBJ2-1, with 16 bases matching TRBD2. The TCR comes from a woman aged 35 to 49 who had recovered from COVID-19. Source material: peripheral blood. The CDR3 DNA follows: TGCGCCAGCAGCCAATTGGGACTAGCGGGAGGGTCTGAGCAGTTCTTC. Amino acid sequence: CASSQLGLAGGSEQFF.